Reported below is one T cell receptor (beta chain). Its antigen is currently unknown. The entry originates in a study of response to subunit inactivated influenza vaccine. Whole-study findings and limits: Each seasonal flu vaccination may recruit only limited new T cells, authors suggested.

MiXCR was run by TCRdb on the RT-PCR reads, yielding one entry per CDR3 protein. Altogether 630,000 or so distinct CDR3 sequences are present, around 16% being singletons, with the ten largest covering around a tenth. The V gene end was trimmed by 0 bases and the J gene end by 7 bases; junction bases not matched to a gene: 8. CDR1 DFQATT and CDR2 SNEGSKA come from the germline V gene (reference sequence). The CDR3 runs to 15 residues. Here the sequenced sample was PBMCs from blood, taken 12 days after vaccination. This chain connects TRBV20-1 to TRBJ2-2, with TRBD1 matching over 7 bases. The clonotype comes from a man between 50 and 59 years old who received an inactivated influenza vaccine. CDR3 nucleotides: TGCAGTGCTAGAGATAGCCAGAGACAGGGCGGGGAGCTGTTTTTT. Residues: CSARDSQRQGGELFF.